These 32 T cell receptor beta chains were sequenced from one sample in a study of cytomegalovirus exposure and HLA in healthy donors. 13 Jbeta primers and 60 Vbeta primers were used for the PCR. Libraries were prepared by immunoSEQ multiplex PCR; TCRdb keeps only in-frame clonotypes and omits some of them. The sample holds 100,000 to 150,000 clones, around four fifths seen once. Material for sequencing was PBMCs. Every receptor here comes from a young man in good health and CMV-seropositive.

V gene TRBV5-1 combines with J gene TRBJ2-7, with D perhaps matching TRBD2 (6 bases). The germline V and J ends were trimmed by 1 base and 7 bases, with 9 bases remaining between them. Germline V CDR1 and CDR2: SGHRS, YFSETQ. The CDR3 contains 12 residues. CDR3 bases: TGCGCCAGCAGCTTGCTACGGGGGGAGCAGTACTTC. The encoded protein is CASSLLRGEQYF.

This clone was picked up a small number of times. V is TRBV29-1 and J is TRBJ1-5; possible D gene TRBD1, 5 bases. CDR1 is SQVTM and CDR2 is ANQGSEA in the germline V gene. Trimming took off 5 bases at V and 4 bases at J, with 12 bases between the two ends. This CDR3 contains 13 residues. CDR3 bases: TGCAGCGTTCAGGGAGGAGGGAATCAGCCCCAGCATTTT. Translated, it gives CSVQGGGNQPQHF.

The gene calls are TRBV27 and TRBJ2-1; D might be TRBD2 (6 bases). Trimming left V 8 bases short and J 0 bases short, with 11 bases between. The germline CDR1 and CDR2 sequences are MNHEY and SMNVEV (reference sequence). The CDR3 has 14 residues. The CDR3 DNA sequence: TGTGCCAGCCGCCGACTAGGCTCCTACAATGAGCAGTTCTTC. Protein sequence: CASRRLGSYNEQFF.

V and J are TRBV28 and TRBJ1-6; D possibly corresponds to TRBD1 (5 bases). The germline V and J ends were trimmed by 3 bases and 8 bases, with 11 bases remaining between them. CDR1 is MDHEN, CDR2 SYDVKM, per germline. The CDR3 is made up of 14 amino acids. The DNA for the CDR3 is TGTGCCAGCAGTTTGCAGGGCCCCTATTCACCCCTCCACTTT. It specifies CASSLQGPYSPLHF.

J is TRBJ2-3 and V is TRBV27; 7 bases match TRBD1. The CDR3 is 13 residues long. With V trimmed by 8 bases and J by 6 bases, 8 bases remained unmatched. CDR1 is MNHEY, CDR2 SMNVEV, per germline (reference sequence). In nucleotides, the CDR3 is TGTGCCAGCTGGGACAGCTTGCGGGATACGCAGTATTTT. Residues: CASWDSLRDTQYF.

The rearrangement joins TRBV13 to TRBJ2-5; D is possibly TRBD2 (5 bases). Trimming pared 5 bases from V and 2 bases from J, leaving 12 bases between. This CDR3 region has 14 residues. Germline V gives CDR1 PRHDT, CDR2 FYEKMQ (reference sequence). CDR3 sequence reads: CASSHPGYQETQYF. Written as DNA, the CDR3 is TGTGCCAGCAGCCACCCGGGGTATCAAGAGACCCAGTACTTC.

The chain uses TRBV7-8 and TRBJ2-1; TRBD2 matches at 7 bases. The CDR3 is made up of 16 amino acids. CDR1 is SGHVS and CDR2 is FQNEAQ in the germline V gene. J lost 3 bases, V lost 1 base, and 6 bases had no gene match. CDR3 residues: CASSLDVGTIYNEQFF. CDR3 bases: TGTGCCAGCAGCTTAGACGTCGGGACTATCTACAATGAGCAGTTCTTC.

This clone was counted between two and nine times. The chain is built from TRBV2 and TRBJ1-1; 7 nucleotides match TRBD1. The CDR3 runs 12 residues. Per germline, CDR1 SNHLY and CDR2 FYNNEI. V gave up 0 bases and J gave up 10 bases; unmatched junction bases: 2. CDR3 residues: CASSEAQGPAFF. CDR3 nucleotides: TGTGCCAGCAGTGAAGCACAGGGGCCAGCTTTCTTT. The entire variable domain, with the rest obtained from reference TRBV2 and TRBJ1-1, is as follows: EPEVTQTPSHQVTQMGQEVILRCVPISNHLYFYWYRQILGQKVEFLVSFYNNEISEKSEIFDDQFSVERPDGSNFTLKIRSTKLEDSAMYFCASSEAQGPAFFGQGTRLTVV.

The rearrangement joins TRBV2 to TRBJ2-1, with 8 bases fitting TRBD1. Losses at the gene ends were 5 bases for V and 7 bases for J; bases not matched to a gene: 10. There are 15 residues in the CDR3. The V gene's germline CDR1 is SNHLY and CDR2 FYNNEI. CDR3 sequence (DNA): TGTGCCAGCAGTACTCTGGACAGGGCAGGGAATGAGCAGTTCTTC. Translated, it gives CASSTLDRAGNEQFF.

This clone has just a few counts. The chain has TRBV10-3 and TRBJ1-1; no firm D call. This CDR3 comprises 16 residues. The V gene lost 6 bases and the J gene lost 2 bases, with 19 bases spanning the gap. Germline CDR1 ENHRY, CDR2 SYGVKD. The DNA for the CDR3 is TGTGCCATCAGGACTCGAGCCTTAACCGATAACACTGAAGCTTTCTTT. It is translated as CAIRTRALTDNTEAFF.

The chain joins TRBV27 to TRBJ1-2; 9 positions agree with TRBD1. The V and J ends lost 6 bases and 0 bases, in that order; junction bases with no gene match: 17. CDR1 MNHEY and CDR2 SMNVEV come from the germline V gene (reference sequence). CDR3 length: 19 residues. The CDR3 spells CASRRLGTGTGRANYGYTF. As DNA, the CDR3 is TGTGCCAGCAGGCGCTTGGGGACCGGGACAGGGAGAGCTAACTATGGCTACACCTTC.

J is TRBJ2-7 and V is TRBV2, with TRBD1 matching over 9 bases. The V and J ends lost 3 bases and 3 bases, in that order; junction bases with no gene match: 3. The germline CDR1 and CDR2 sequences are SNHLY and FYNNEI. The CDR3 contains 14 residues. The CDR3 nucleotides read TGTGCCAGCAGTGAGAGGGGACAGGGCTACGAGCAGTACTTC. Protein: CASSERGQGYEQYF.

The rearrangement links TRBV21-1 to TRBJ2-7; whether TRBD1, the table's D call, matches the DNA was not checked. TRBV21-1 counts as a pseudogene. This CDR3 has 16 residues. The CDR3 here is CASSLGEGQGIYEQYF. Written as DNA, the CDR3 is TGTGCCAGCAGCCTTGGCGAGGGACAGGGGATCTACGAGCAGTACTTC.

The chain has TRBV7-3 and TRBJ1-2; TRBD1 matches 9 bases. This CDR3 has 14 amino acids. Germline V gives CDR1 SGHTA, CDR2 FQGTGA. The V and J ends lost 4 bases and 8 bases, in that order; junction bases with no gene match: 8. CDR3 bases: TGTGCCAGCAGCTGGGAGGACAGGGGCGGCGGCTACACCTTC. Translating gives CASSWEDRGGGYTF.

The rearrangement joins TRBV11-3 to TRBJ2-1, with 7 bases that match TRBD2. The germline CDR1 and CDR2 sequences are SGHNT and YENEEA. The CDR3 length is 15 residues. The V segment lost 1 base and the J segment 8 bases; nucleotides outside the gene matches: 8. The chain's CDR3 is CASSLGGAGRDEQFF. For the CDR3, the DNA is TGTGCCAGCAGCTTAGGAGGAGCGGGGCGCGATGAGCAGTTCTTC.

The genes are TRBV20-1 and TRBJ1-1, with D hard to call. Germline values: CDR1 DFQATT, CDR2 SNEGSKA (reference sequence). The CDR3 runs 11 residues. V lost 6 bases and J 2 bases, leaving 7 bases between the germline ends. The chain's CDR3 is CSAELNTEAFF. In DNA form, the CDR3 reads TGCAGTGCCGAACTAAACACTGAAGCTTTCTTT.

The chain couples TRBV28 to TRBJ1-5; unclear D gene. Looked up from germline, CDR1 is MDHEN and CDR2 is SYDVKM. Trimming left V 6 bases short and J 1 base short, with 13 bases between. This CDR3 comprises 15 residues. The CDR3: CASSLARGSNQPQHF. CDR3 bases: TGTGCCAGCAGCCTCGCCCGAGGGAGCAATCAGCCCCAGCATTTT.

The chain couples TRBV2 to TRBJ2-1, with TRBD2 identical over 14 bases. With 10 bases clipped from V and 9 bases from J, the junction kept 11 bases outside the gene matches. The germline CDR1 and CDR2 sequences are SNHLY and FYNNEI. There are 15 residues in the CDR3. Written as DNA, the CDR3 is TGTGCCACTGGACTAGCGGGGGGAGAGAAGGGTGAGCAGTTCTTC. This encodes CATGLAGGEKGEQFF.

This sequence joins TRBV27 and TRBJ2-7; tentative D call: TRBD1 (5 bases). Trimming took 5 bases from V and 3 from J, leaving 20 bases between them. Germline V gives CDR1 MNHEY, CDR2 SMNVEV (reference sequence). This CDR3 spans 16 amino acids. CDR3 sequence: CASSPVSLGAFYEQYF. CDR3 nucleotides: TGTGCCAGCAGTCCAGTCTCGTTAGGGGCCTTCTACGAGCAGTACTTC.

This chain links TRBV5-4 with TRBJ2-7; 8 bases map to TRBD2. The ends lost 4 bases at V and 1 base at J; junction bases unmatched: 7. Germline-derived CDR1 and CDR2 are SGHNT and YYREEE (reference sequence). CDR3 length equals 15 residues. CDR3 region: CASSVLSGASYEQYF. Here the CDR3 DNA reads TGTGCCAGCAGCGTCCTTAGCGGGGCTTCCTACGAGCAGTACTTC.

This chain uses TRBV10-1 with TRBJ2-3, with TRBD2 matching 10 bases. The trim removed 0 bases at V and 2 bases at J, leaving 5 bases unmatched. The CDR3 loop spans 17 amino acids. CDR1 is WNHNN and CDR2 is SYGVQD in the germline V gene (reference sequence). The CDR3, as DNA: TGCGCCAGCAGTGAGTCGTCCCTAGCGGGGGTCACAGATACGCAGTATTTT. Translation gives CASSESSLAGVTDTQYF.

This sequence joins TRBV6-5 and TRBJ2-4, with TRBD1 identical over 7 bases. Looked up from germline, CDR1 is MNHEY and CDR2 is SVGAGI. The CDR3 has 13 amino acids. V lost 6 bases, J lost 4 bases, and 3 bases stayed unmatched. CDR3 in DNA: TGTGCCAGCAGCGACAGGGTTAAAAACATTCAGTACTTC. It specifies CASSDRVKNIQYF.

This clone was counted once. The chain recombines TRBV5-8 with TRBJ1-2; the D is unclear. Trimming shortened V by 0 bases and J by 8 bases, and 11 bases separated the two germline ends. The CDR3 has 13 residues. Germline-derived CDR1 and CDR2 are SGHTS and YDEGEE. DNA for the CDR3: TGTGCCAGCAGCTTGGGGCGGGGATCGGGCTACACCTTC. Translating it yields CASSLGRGSGYTF.

V and J are TRBV2 and TRBJ1-2, with D hard to call. CDR3 length equals 13 residues. Deletions cut 8 bases from V and 8 bases from J, with 18 bases between. From germline, CDR1 is SNHLY and CDR2 FYNNEI. In DNA form, the CDR3 reads TGTGCCAGCTACATCTCGCCCGTCAACGGCTACACCTTC. Translated: CASYISPVNGYTF.

This chain uses TRBV14 with TRBJ2-7; 7 bases match TRBD1. The J segment lost 0 bases and the V segment lost 4 bases, leaving 3 bases of the junction unmatched. Germline CDR1 reads SGHDN; CDR2 reads FVKESK. This CDR3 is 14 amino acids long. The CDR3 region is CASSLTGVSYEQYF. The CDR3 nucleotides are TGTGCCAGCAGCCTCACAGGGGTCTCCTACGAGCAGTACTTC. Variable domain in full (rest from reference TRBV14 and TRBJ2-7): EAGVTQFPSHSVIEKGQTVTLRCDPISGHDNLYWYRRVMGKEIKFLLHFVKESKQDESGMPNNRFLAERTGGTYSTLKVQPAELEDSGVYFCASSLTGVSYEQYFGPGTRLTVT.

The chain has TRBV6-1 and TRBJ1-4, with TRBD1 matching over 11 bases. Germline CDR1 is MNHNS and CDR2 is SASEGT. Unmatched junction bases numbered 3, after V lost 4 bases and J lost 8 bases. The CDR3 covers 14 residues. The CDR3 spells CASSADRGREKLFF. CDR3 DNA sequence: TGTGCCAGCAGTGCGGACAGGGGGCGCGAAAAACTGTTTTTT.

The chain carries TRBV4-1 and TRBJ2-7; TRBD1 aligns across 9 bases. The V segment lost 3 bases and the J segment 2 bases; nucleotides outside the gene matches: 14. CDR1 and CDR2 from the germline V gene are MGHRA and YSYEKL. The CDR3 runs 18 residues. DNA of the CDR3: TGCGCCAGCAGCCAGGAGGGGACCGGGACAGGGACCACCTACGAGCAGTACTTC. The encoded protein is CASSQEGTGTGTTYEQYF.

J is TRBJ2-3 and V is TRBV7-9; D perhaps matches TRBD2 (6 bases). Per germline, CDR1 SEHNR and CDR2 FQNEAQ (reference sequence). Trimming took 1 base from V and 5 from J, leaving 16 bases between them. This CDR3 has 16 amino acids. CDR3: CASSLVGDSLQDTQYF. The DNA for the CDR3 is TGTGCCAGCAGCTTAGTAGGGGACTCCCTTCAAGATACGCAGTATTTT. The entire variable domain, with the rest obtained from reference TRBV7-9 and TRBJ2-3, is as follows: DTGVSQNPRHKITKRGQNVTFRCDPISEHNRLYWYRQTLGQGPEFLTYFQNEAQLEKSRLLSDRFSAERPKGSFSTLEIQRTEQGDSAMYLCASSLVGDSLQDTQYFGPGTRLTVL.

The CDR3 reads CASSLNFRGDQPQHF. The CDR3, as DNA: TGTGCCAGCAGTTTAAACTTCAGGGGGGATCAGCCCCAGCATTTT. The chain carries TRBV6-5 and TRBJ1-5; TRBD1 matches 7 bases. Germline assignment: CDR1 MNHEY and CDR2 SVGAGI. CDR3 length: 15 amino acids. V was pared by 4 bases and J by 5 bases, with 8 bases of the junction left unmatched.

The rearrangement links TRBV19 to TRBJ2-5; 10 bases match TRBD2. V dropped 2 bases and J dropped 0; count of bases not matched to a gene: 6. The CDR3 runs to 17 residues. The germline gives CDR1 LNHDA, CDR2 SQIVND (reference sequence). The CDR3 loop reads CASSILHLAGDQETQYF. The CDR3, as DNA: TGTGCCAGTAGTATACTTCACCTAGCGGGGGACCAAGAGACCCAGTACTTC.

J is TRBJ2-2 and V is TRBV10-3; 8 bases fit TRBD2. Germline CDR1 and CDR2: ENHRY and SYGVKD. With V trimmed by 11 bases and J by 5 bases, 13 bases remained unmatched. The CDR3 length is 15 residues. The CDR3 protein is CAAGGGGWFTGELFF. Here the CDR3 DNA reads TGTGCCGCGGGAGGAGGGGGATGGTTTACCGGGGAGCTGTTTTTT.

The V and J genes are TRBV18 and TRBJ1-2; 7 positions agree with TRBD1. The CDR3 spans 21 residues. Germline trimming cut 1 base from V and 5 bases from J; bases unmatched to any gene: 25. Germline V gene lookup returns CDR1 KGHSH and CDR2 LQKENI. DNA for the CDR3: TGTGCCAGCTCACCACTCGGGGACAGCCTGGGAGTCGCGCATATGGGATATGGCTACACCTTC. Its translation is CASSPLGDSLGVAHMGYGYTF.